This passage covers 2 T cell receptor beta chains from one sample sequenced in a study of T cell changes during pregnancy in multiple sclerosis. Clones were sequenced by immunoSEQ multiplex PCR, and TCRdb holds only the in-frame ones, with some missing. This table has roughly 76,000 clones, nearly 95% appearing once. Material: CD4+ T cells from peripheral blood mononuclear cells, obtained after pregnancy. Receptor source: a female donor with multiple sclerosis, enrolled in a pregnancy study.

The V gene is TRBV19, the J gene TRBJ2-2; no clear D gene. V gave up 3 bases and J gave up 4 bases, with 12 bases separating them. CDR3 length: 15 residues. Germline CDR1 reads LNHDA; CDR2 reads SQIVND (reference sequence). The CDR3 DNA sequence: TGTGCCAGTAGTATCTCAGCTAGTACCACCGGGGAGCTGTTTTTT. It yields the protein CASSISASTTGELFF.

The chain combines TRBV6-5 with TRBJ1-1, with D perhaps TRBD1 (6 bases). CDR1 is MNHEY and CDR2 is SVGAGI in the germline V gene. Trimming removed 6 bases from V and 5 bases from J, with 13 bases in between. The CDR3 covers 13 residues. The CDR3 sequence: CASRRGGWTEAFF. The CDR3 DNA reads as TGTGCCAGCAGAAGGGGGGGTTGGACTGAAGCTTTCTTT.